These 6 T cell receptor beta chains came from one sample sequenced in a study of PD-L1 blockade in urothelial cancer. As to time point: peripheral blood 6 weeks after treatment start. Sequenced by immunoSEQ multiplex PCR; TCRdb stores in-frame clones only, minus some. The table lists over 100,000 clones, around 93% of them singletons. Material: PBMCs, obtained around atezolizumab (anti-PD-L1) treatment. The source is a man aged 60 to 69 with urothelial cancer.

J is TRBJ2-7 and V is TRBV4-3; 7 bases are a match to TRBD1. With V trimmed by 0 bases and J by 6 bases, 2 bases remained unmatched. Germline CDR1 reads LGHNA; CDR2 reads YSLEER. The CDR3 consists of 13 residues. CDR3 sequence reads: CASSQEYRGEQYF. As DNA, the CDR3 is TGCGCCAGCAGCCAAGAATACAGGGGCGAGCAGTACTTC.

The chain carries TRBV19 and TRBJ1-1, with a possible D match to TRBD1 (5 bases). This CDR3 has 13 amino acids. Germline loops: CDR1 LNHDA, CDR2 SQIVND (reference sequence). Trimming left V 6 bases short and J 3 bases short, with 11 bases between. CDR3 sequence: CASRAWGDTEAFF. CDR3 nucleotide sequence: TGTGCCAGTAGGGCGTGGGGGGACACTGAAGCTTTCTTT.

The chain recombines TRBV7-2 with TRBJ2-7, with a tentative D call TRBD2 (6 bases). CDR1 and CDR2 from the germline V gene are SGHTA and FQGNSA. This CDR3 has 15 residues. V lost 8 bases and J 2 bases, leaving 19 bases between the germline ends. The CDR3 DNA sequence: TGTGCCAGCGGCTCGAACCCGACTAGGACCTACGAGCAGTACTTC. Translated, it gives CASGSNPTRTYEQYF.

The gene calls are TRBV5-1 and TRBJ1-6, with 8 bases that match TRBD1. In germline, CDR1 is SGHRS, CDR2 YFSETQ. Trimming removed 4 bases from V and 0 bases from J; junction bases left unmatched: 6. This CDR3 comprises 17 residues. CDR3 amino acids: CASSHRTGSSYNSPLHF. In DNA form, the CDR3 reads TGCGCCAGCAGCCATAGGACAGGGAGCTCCTATAATTCACCCCTCCACTTT.

This rearrangement joins TRBV7-2 to TRBJ2-5, with 8 positions matching TRBD2. This CDR3 spans 15 amino acids. V shed 4 bases, J shed 0 bases, and the junction held 4 bases outside the gene matches. CDR1 is SGHTA, CDR2 FQGNSA, per germline. The CDR3, as DNA: TGTGCCAGCAGCTGGATAGCGGGGAACCAAGAGACCCAGTACTTC. The encoded protein is CASSWIAGNQETQYF.

V usage is TRBV4-2 and J usage is TRBJ1-6, with 7 nucleotides matching TRBD1. Unmatched junction bases numbered 3, after V lost 0 bases and J lost 7 bases. The germline gives CDR1 LGHNA, CDR2 YNFKEQ. This CDR3 comprises 15 residues. The CDR3: CASSQDWTGNSPLHF. DNA of the CDR3: TGTGCCAGCAGCCAAGACTGGACAGGCAATTCACCCCTCCACTTT.